This T cell receptor (beta chain) came from a study of blood T cells in healthy people across ages. Study-level findings and limits: It was the long-lived donors that had more naive CD4+ cells and higher diversity than aged donors.

This clonotype was detected only a few times. Its antigen remains unknown. For the second PCR, which ran for roughly 7 to 11 cycles, a sample-barcoded 5' primer and a J-beta primer mix were used. A template-switch adaptor that had 12 random nucleotides put a tag on each cDNA molecule. TCRdb fed the 5' RACE reads into MiXCR, producing one record per CDR3 protein. This table holds under 1,100,000 distinct CDR3 sequences, around 25% found once. CDR3 size: 12 residues. From germline, CDR1 is SGHTA and CDR2 FQGTGA. With 4 bases removed from V and 6 bases from J, the gap between germline ends came to 6 bases. These records were also assigned to another study, of T cells of mothers and their children.

The chain joins TRBV7-3 to TRBJ2-2, with no clear D. This clonotype was obtained from a girl aged 2-9 years in good health. The source material was blood. CDR3 sequence reads: CASSSHAGELFF. CDR3 coding DNA: TGTGCCAGCAGCTCCCACGCCGGGGAGCTGTTTTTT.